These T cell receptor beta chains were read from a single sample in a study of glioma-infiltrating T cells. TCRdb redid the calling of the multiplex PCR reads with MiXCR, one entry per CDR3 protein. The data show about 180,000 distinct CDR3 sequences, around 42% seen once. Specimen: glioma tissue, nonneoplastic brain tissue, or PBMCs (not recorded which). Receptors originate from a human donor with low-grade glioma or glioblastoma, undergoing nonglioma brain surgery, or in good health (not recorded which). Each CDR3 is given with its conserved first and last residue. D genes are given only for firm matches. Part of the rows lack a size; the others show once, few, many or a class for expanded clones.

>.|TRBV20-1|many|TRBJ2-1
CSARGNSRSEQFF
TGCAGTGCTAGAGGTAATAGCAGGAGTGAGCAGTTCTTC
>TRBD2|TRBV28|many|TRBJ2-3
CASSSSSGDRADTQYF
TGTGCCAGCAGTTCCTCTAGCGGGGATCGAGCAGATACGCAGTATTTT
>.|TRBV6-6|.|TRBJ1-1
CASSVGPVNEAFF
TGTGCCAGCAGTGTGGGACCTGTGAATGAAGCTTTCTTT
>TRBD2|TRBV7-2|.|TRBJ2-3
CASSLDGGAGGRTDTQYF
TGTGCCAGCAGCTTAGATGGGGGAGCGGGAGGGCGCACAGATACGCAGTATTTT
>.|TRBV28|many|TRBJ2-5
CASIRAGGEETQYF
TGTGCCAGCATTAGGGCCGGAGGAGAAGAGACCCAGTACTTC
>.|TRBV7-9|once|TRBJ2-1
CASIPSGSGEQFF
TGTGCCAGCATCCCTTCAGGGTCGGGTGAGCAGTTCTTC
>.|TRBV28|few|TRBJ2-7
CASTTQRGPRGEQYF
TGTGCCAGCACCACACAGAGAGGGCCCCGAGGGGAGCAGTACTTC
>.|TRBV27|.|TRBJ2-7
CASRASVLGSYEQYF
TGTGCCAGCAGGGCGTCGGTTCTTGGTTCCTACGAGCAGTACTTC
>.|TRBV27|many|TRBJ2-5
CASSLESEETQYF
TGTGCCAGCAGTTTAGAGTCAGAAGAGACCCAGTACTTC
>.|TRBV10-3|few|TRBJ2-1
CAIRVDGGPYNEQFF
TGTGCCATCAGGGTGGACGGAGGGCCTTACAATGAGCAGTTCTTC
>TRBD2|TRBV2|.|TRBJ2-2
CAGTRTSGRAGELFF
TGTGCCGGGACTCGGACTAGCGGGAGGGCCGGGGAGCTGTTTTTT
>TRBD2|TRBV7-2|.|TRBJ2-1
CASSLFRRCGRANEQFF
TGTGCCAGCAGCCTGTTCCGAAGATGCGGGAGAGCCAATGAGCAGTTCTTC
>.|TRBV18|few|TRBJ2-7
CASSPPPTASYEQYF
TGTGCCAGCTCACCACCCCCGACGGCATCCTACGAGCAGTACTTC
>.|TRBV4-2|many|TRBJ2-3
CASSQEGTQYF
TGTGCCAGCAGCCAAGAAGGTACGCAGTATTTT
>.|TRBV19|many|TRBJ1-2
CASSIDRRDSPWSYGYTF
TGTGCCAGTAGTATAGATCGTCGGGACTCCCCATGGAGCTATGGCTACACCTTC
>.|TRBV20-1|.|TRBJ1-1
CSATDVHLPRAFF
TGCAGTGCTACAGACGTCCACCTCCCGCGGGCTTTCTTT
>TRBD1|TRBV20-1|many|TRBJ2-7
CSAQLPGQGREQYF
TGCAGTGCGCAGCTCCCGGGACAGGGGCGCGAGCAGTACTTC
>.|TRBV18|few|TRBJ2-3
CASSRRRYRATSTDTQYF
TGTGCCAGCTCACGGAGGCGGTACAGGGCAACTAGCACAGATACGCAGTATTTT
>TRBD1|TRBV6-1|many|TRBJ2-7
CASSSETGGRYEQYF
TGTGCCAGCAGCTCGGAAACAGGGGGCAGGTACGAGCAGTACTTC
>.|TRBV6-1|.|TRBJ1-1
CASSRDTLTEAFF
TGTGCCAGCAGTAGGGACACATTAACTGAAGCTTTCTTT
>TRBD2|TRBV20-1|many|TRBJ2-5
CSAGEGLETQYF
TGCAGTGCTGGGGAGGGTTTAGAGACCCAGTACTTC
>TRBD2|TRBV20-1|.|TRBJ2-3
CSARSLRGQGSGIGNTQYF
TGCAGTGCTAGATCCCTTCGGGGTCAGGGCAGCGGGATCGGAAATACGCAGTATTTT
>TRBD2|TRBV7-2|many|TRBJ2-5
CASSLTSKETQYF
TGTGCCAGCAGCCTGACTAGCAAAGAGACCCAGTACTTC
>.|TRBV3-1|few|TRBJ1-2
CASSQEAVGYTF
TGTGCCAGCAGCCAAGAAGCAGTCGGCTACACCTTC
>.|TRBV6-1|many|TRBJ2-1
CASSEARQGNEQFF
TGTGCCAGCAGTGAAGCGCGCCAGGGTAATGAGCAGTTCTTC
>.|TRBV20-1|.|TRBJ2-1
CSVGHNEKFF
TGCAGCGTTGGTCACAATGAGAAGTTCTTC
>.|TRBV6-4|.|TRBJ2-2
CASSGKRNTRELFF
TGTGCCAGCAGTGGCAAGCGAAACACCAGGGAGCTGTTTTTT
>.|TRBV7-9|once|TRBJ1-5
CASSLEPLGKPQHF
TGTGCCAGCAGCTTAGAACCACTCGGGAAGCCCCAGCATTTT
>.|TRBV7-2|many|TRBJ2-3
CASSEQQGSTDTQYF
TGTGCCAGCAGCGAACAACAGGGAAGCACAGATACGCAGTATTTT
>TRBD1|TRBV10-3|many|TRBJ2-1
CAVSVTRGHEQFF
TGTGCCGTCTCGGTAACCAGGGGGCATGAGCAGTTCTTC
>.|TRBV5-1|.|TRBJ2-2
CASSLTPGPTGELFF
TGCGCCAGCAGCTTGACCCCAGGGCCCACCGGGGAGCTGTTTTTT
>.|TRBV4-1|.|TRBJ2-7
CASSQYQGNPGEQYF
TGCGCCAGCAGCCAATACCAGGGAAACCCGGGCGAGCAGTACTTC
>.|TRBV12-3/TRBV12-4|few|TRBJ1-2
CASSPQQISGYTF
TGTGCCAGCAGCCCCCAACAGATTTCTGGCTACACCTTC
>.|TRBV3-1|.|TRBJ2-7
CASSPFTRGYEQYF
TGTGCCAGCAGCCCCTTCACACGCGGCTACGAGCAGTACTTC
>TRBD1|TRBV20-1|.|TRBJ2-3
CSANARQGPGTQYF
TGCAGTGCTAATGCGCGACAGGGCCCAGGTACGCAGTATTTT